These 15 T cell receptor beta chains were all obtained from the same sample, sequenced in a study of T cell responses to AZD1222 COVID-19 vaccine. Here immunoSEQ multiplex PCR was the method, and the copy in TCRdb shows in-frame clones only, minus some. Altogether roughly 150,000 clones are present, roughly 89% being singletons, with the ten largest covering 1.5% to 2%. The source was peripheral blood, collected on day 0 of AZD1222 vaccination. The receptors originated from an adult in good health.

The chain couples TRBV29-1 to TRBJ2-1; the D gene is possibly TRBD1 (6 bases). The CDR3 runs to 18 residues. Trimming stripped 1 base from V and 5 bases from J, with 24 bases between. The V gene's germline CDR1 is SQVTM and CDR2 ANQGSEA. CDR3 in DNA: TGCAGCGTTGAAGGTTTATATGGGGGCCCCCGCTTGGACAATGAGCAGTTCTTC. Protein sequence: CSVEGLYGGPRLDNEQFF.

The J gene is TRBJ1-5, the V gene TRBV4-2; no clear D gene. Germline loops: CDR1 LGHNA, CDR2 YNFKEQ. This CDR3 is 13 amino acids long. Trimming shortened V by 1 base and J by 6 bases, and 7 bases separated the two germline ends. The CDR3 region is CASSQGQSQPQHF. The CDR3 region has the DNA TGTGCCAGCAGCCAAGGGCAGTCTCAGCCCCAGCATTTT.

CDR3 in amino acids: CASSLTPSSTEAFF. Written as DNA, the CDR3 is TGTGCCAGCAGCTTAACCCCATCTAGCACTGAAGCTTTCTTT. The chain combines TRBV7-3 with TRBJ1-1, with D unresolved. The CDR3 loop spans 14 amino acids. From germline, CDR1 is SGHTA and CDR2 FQGTGA. Deletions cut 0 bases from V and 4 bases from J, with 9 bases between.

The J gene is TRBJ2-2, the V gene TRBV9; 7 bases are a match to TRBD2. The CDR3 sequence is 17 residues long. CDR1 is SGDLS and CDR2 is YYNGEE in the germline V gene. Trimming cost V 5 bases and J 7 bases; bases outside gene matches: 17. The CDR3 here is CASSSRYRDYLGGELFF. The CDR3 region has the DNA TGTGCCAGCAGTTCAAGGTATAGGGACTATCTCGGCGGGGAGCTGTTTTTT.

The chain employs TRBV19 and TRBJ1-5, with TRBD1 identical over 7 bases. V was pared by 6 bases and J by 5 bases, with 10 bases of the junction left unmatched. Germline V gene sequence: CDR1 LNHDA, CDR2 SQIVND (reference sequence). The CDR3 is 15 amino acids. The CDR3 loop reads CASRPTGSTHQPQHF. DNA for the CDR3: TGTGCCAGTAGGCCGACAGGGAGTACTCATCAGCCCCAGCATTTT.

The chain joins TRBV18 to TRBJ1-2; D not resolved. V was pared by 4 bases and J by 8 bases, with 20 bases between. The CDR3 has 15 amino acids. Germline V gives CDR1 KGHSH, CDR2 LQKENI. CDR3 nucleotide sequence: TGTGCCAGCTCACTTGACACCCGAGGAGCGGGAGGCTACACCTTC. Its protein is CASSLDTRGAGGYTF.

The chain has TRBV29-1 and TRBJ1-3; possibly TRBD1 for D (5 bases). V lost 4 bases and J lost 2, with 6 bases in between. From germline, CDR1 is SQVTM and CDR2 ANQGSEA. This CDR3 spans 12 amino acids. The CDR3 coding sequence is TGCAGCGTTGGAGGGGCTGGAAACACCATATATTTT. As protein: CSVGGAGNTIYF.

This clone appeared once. The chain links TRBV5-1 to TRBJ2-1; D possibly matches TRBD1 or TRBD2 (5 bases each). The CDR3 runs 15 residues. The ends were cut back, 6 bases at V and 5 bases at J, with 18 bases in the middle. Germline loops: CDR1 SGHRS, CDR2 YFSETQ. CDR3 bases: TGCGCCAGCACCACTCCCGGGACGGGCCACAATGAGCAGTTCTTC. Translated: CASTTPGTGHNEQFF.

The CDR3 DNA reads TGTGCCACCAGCAGGGAGGGCATAACGGGTGAGCAGTTCTTC. Amino acid sequence: CATSREGITGEQFF. V gene TRBV15 combines with J gene TRBJ2-1; TRBD2 is a possible D gene (6 bases). CDR3 length: 14 amino acids. V was shortened by 3 bases and J by 9 bases, with 15 bases between the two germline ends. Germline assignment: CDR1 LNHNV and CDR2 YYDKDF (reference sequence).

The chain joins TRBV19 to TRBJ1-5; D is undetermined. CDR1 and CDR2 from the germline V gene are LNHDA and SQIVND (reference sequence). This CDR3 has 15 amino acids. Trimming left V 4 bases short and J 2 bases short, with 12 bases between. CDR3 region: CASSNRASRNQPQHF. The CDR3 bases are TGTGCCAGTAGTAACCGGGCCTCCCGCAATCAGCCCCAGCATTTT. The variable domain in full, completed from reference TRBV19 and TRBJ1-5, reads DGGITQSPKYLFRKEGQNVTLSCEQNLNHDAMYWYRQDPGQGLRLIYYSQIVNDFQKGDIAEGYSVSREKKESFPLTVTSAQKNPTAFYLCASSNRASRNQPQHFGDGTRLSIL.

This chain uses TRBV18 with TRBJ2-7; no clear D gene. The V end lost 3 bases, the J end lost 6 bases, and 6 bases lay between the germline ends. This CDR3 region has 11 residues. Germline V gene data show CDR1 as KGHSH and CDR2 as LQKENI. CDR3 region: CASSPEIEQYF. CDR3 nucleotide sequence: TGTGCCAGCTCACCCGAGATCGAGCAGTACTTC.

The J gene is TRBJ1-2, the V gene TRBV7-8, with D maybe TRBD1 (6 bases). Germline-derived CDR1 and CDR2 are SGHVS and FQNEAQ. Trimming shortened V by 1 base and J by 4 bases, and 22 bases separated the two germline ends. There are 18 residues in the CDR3. The CDR3 sequence: CASSLEGGVVGAGYGYTF. CDR3 bases: TGTGCCAGCAGCTTAGAGGGGGGCGTGGTAGGGGCAGGCTATGGCTACACCTTC.

This chain joins TRBV19 and TRBJ2-5; D possibly corresponds to TRBD1 (5 bases). The CDR3 covers 13 residues. Trimming took 7 bases from V and 5 from J, leaving 14 bases between them. CDR1 and CDR2 from the germline V gene are LNHDA and SQIVND (reference sequence). CDR3 DNA: TGTGCCAGTACGTCCCGGACATCGGAGACCCAGTACTTC. This gives the protein CASTSRTSETQYF. Looking up the rest from reference TRBV19 and TRBJ2-5 gives the full variable domain: DGGITQSPKYLFRKEGQNVTLSCEQNLNHDAMYWYRQDPGQGLRLIYYSQIVNDFQKGDIAEGYSVSREKKESFPLTVTSAQKNPTAFYLCASTSRTSETQYFGPGTRLLVL.

This clone came up a few times. J is TRBJ2-7 and V is TRBV7-9, with TRBD2 matching over 9 bases. Trimming at V came to 5 bases and at J to 2 bases, leaving 7 bases not matched to a gene. Germline V gene lookup returns CDR1 SEHNR and CDR2 FQNEAQ (reference sequence). CDR3 length: 15 residues. This chain's CDR3 is CASSLTSGFAYEQYF. CDR3 nucleotide sequence: TGTGCCAGCAGCCTCACTAGCGGGTTCGCCTACGAGCAGTACTTC.

The V call is TRBV12-3 or TRBV12-4, the J call TRBJ2-7; D might be TRBD2 (6 bases). V gave up 4 bases and J gave up 7 bases, with 11 bases separating them. The CDR3 is 12 amino acids. CDR3 residues: CASSWYGGEQYF. The CDR3 nucleotides read TGTGCCAGCAGTTGGTACGGGGGAGAGCAGTACTTC.